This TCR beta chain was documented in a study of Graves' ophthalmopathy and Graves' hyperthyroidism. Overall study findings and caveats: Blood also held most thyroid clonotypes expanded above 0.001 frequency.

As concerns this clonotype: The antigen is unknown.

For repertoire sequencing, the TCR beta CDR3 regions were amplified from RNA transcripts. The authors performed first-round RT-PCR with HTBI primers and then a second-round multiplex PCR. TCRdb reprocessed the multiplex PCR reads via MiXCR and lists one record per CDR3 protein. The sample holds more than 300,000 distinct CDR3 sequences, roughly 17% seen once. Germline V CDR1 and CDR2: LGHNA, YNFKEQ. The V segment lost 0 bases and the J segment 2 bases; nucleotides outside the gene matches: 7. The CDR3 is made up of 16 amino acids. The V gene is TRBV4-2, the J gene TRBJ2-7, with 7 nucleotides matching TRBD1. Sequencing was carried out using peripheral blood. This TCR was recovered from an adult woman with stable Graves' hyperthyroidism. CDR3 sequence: CASSQDEGTDPYEQYF. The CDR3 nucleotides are TGTGCCAGCAGCCAAGATGAGGGGACAGACCCCTACGAGCAGTACTTC.